A single sample is the source of the 18 T cell receptor beta chains below, sequenced in a study of blood T cell repertoires in COVID-19. Clones were sequenced by immunoSEQ multiplex PCR, and TCRdb holds only the in-frame ones, with some missing. This table holds over 100,000 clones, about 80% found once. Sequencing used peripheral blood. The receptor set was obtained from a man aged 60 to 75 with active or convalescent COVID-19.

The V and J genes are TRBV30 and TRBJ1-6, with 10 bases aligning to TRBD1. The CDR3 has 13 residues. Germline CDR1 and CDR2: GTSNPN and SVGIG (reference sequence). V shed 3 bases and J 9 bases; nucleotides not matched to a gene: 2. CDR3 amino acids: CAWRGTGVSPLHF. The CDR3 region has the DNA TGTGCCTGGAGAGGGACAGGGGTTTCACCCCTCCACTTT.

J is TRBJ1-3 and V is TRBV28, with 7 bases that match TRBD1. Losses at the gene ends were 5 bases for V and 4 bases for J; bases not matched to a gene: 5. CDR1 MDHEN and CDR2 SYDVKM come from the germline V gene. This CDR3 has 14 residues. The CDR3 nucleotides are TGTGCCAGCAGTCGACCGGGACAGGGAAACACCATATATTTT. Its protein product is CASSRPGQGNTIYF.

The chain joins TRBV28 to TRBJ1-1; possibly TRBD1 for D (5 bases). Germline loops: CDR1 MDHEN, CDR2 SYDVKM. V lost 4 bases to trimming and J lost 2 bases, with 8 bases between them. There are 13 residues in the CDR3. The CDR3 DNA reads as TGTGCCAGCAGTTGGGGCACAAACACTGAAGCTTTCTTT. This sequence encodes CASSWGTNTEAFF.

The chain combines TRBV6-1 with TRBJ1-5, with 9 bases fitting TRBD1. The CDR3 has 14 residues. The junction had 10 bases not matched to a gene; V was cut back by 6 bases and J by 10 bases. CDR1 and CDR2 (germline): MNHNS, SASEGT. For the CDR3, the DNA is TGTGCCAGCAGGTCGGACAGGGGAGCGGGACCCCAGCATTTT. It yields the protein CASRSDRGAGPQHF.

This clone occurred a few times. The chain joins TRBV6-6 to TRBJ2-1, with 7 bases identical to TRBD1. Per germline, CDR1 MNHNY and CDR2 SVGAGI (reference sequence). The CDR3 totals 15 residues. V lost 5 bases and J lost 5; bases outside the gene matches: 9. The CDR3 region is CASSPRDRLNNEQFF. The CDR3 region has the DNA TGTGCCAGCAGTCCCCGGGACAGACTTAACAATGAGCAGTTCTTC.

The chain recombines TRBV28 with TRBJ2-7; 8 bases align to TRBD2. This CDR3 comprises 16 residues. V gave up 10 bases and J gave up 7 bases; unmatched junction bases: 21. The germline V gene has CDR1 MDHEN and CDR2 SYDVKM. The CDR3 nucleotides are TGTGCCATCAAGACGCGGGGACTAGTCTTCTCCGGGGAGCAGTACTTC. It is translated as CAIKTRGLVFSGEQYF.

This rearrangement joins TRBV6-6 to TRBJ2-1, with a possible D match to TRBD1 (5 bases). The CDR3 has 14 residues. Germline CDR1 is MNHNY and CDR2 is SVGAGI (reference sequence). Trimming left V 4 bases short and J 5 bases short, with 12 bases between. DNA for the CDR3: TGTGCCAGCAGTTGGCGGACACCCGACAATGAGCAGTTCTTC. Its translation is CASSWRTPDNEQFF.

The chain joins TRBV19 to TRBJ2-2; 7 nucleotides align to TRBD1. The germline gives CDR1 LNHDA, CDR2 SQIVND (reference sequence). The CDR3 sequence is 15 residues long. With V trimmed by 4 bases and J by 0 bases, 2 bases remained unmatched. The CDR3 sequence: CASSTGTANTGELFF. As DNA, the CDR3 is TGTGCCAGTAGTACAGGGACAGCGAACACCGGGGAGCTGTTTTTT.

CDR3 sequence (DNA): TGTGCCAGCAGCAAAGGGGCTAATTCACCCCTCCACTTT. Translated, it gives CASSKGANSPLHF. The chain uses TRBV7-8 and TRBJ1-6; weak D call: TRBD1 (5 bases). CDR3 size: 13 residues. Trimming shortened V by 5 bases and J by 6 bases, and 8 bases separated the two germline ends. Germline loops: CDR1 SGHVS, CDR2 FQNEAQ. Complete variable domain (other parts from reference TRBV7-8 and TRBJ1-6): GAGVSQSPRYKVAKRGQDVALRCDPISGHVSLFWYQQALGQGPEFLTYFQNEAQLDKSGLPSDRFFAERPEGSVSTLKIQRTQQEDSAVYLCASSKGANSPLHFGNGTRLTVT.

The chain recombines TRBV18 with TRBJ2-3; D might be TRBD1 (5 bases). The CDR3 is 13 amino acids. V was shortened by 2 bases and J by 4 bases, with 7 bases between the two germline ends. CDR1 is KGHSH and CDR2 is LQKENI in the germline V gene. CDR3 DNA: TGTGCCAGCTCACCAGAAGGGGCAGATACGCAGTATTTT. It specifies CASSPEGADTQYF.

The chain couples TRBV7-2 to TRBJ2-1; the match to TRBD2 covers 8 bases. Germline-derived CDR1 and CDR2 are SGHTA and FQGNSA. CDR3 length: 16 residues. With V trimmed by 5 bases and J by 3 bases, 9 bases remained unmatched. In nucleotides, the CDR3 is TGTGCCAGCAGCCCCTCGCGGGAGGCGGGCTACAATGAGCAGTTCTTC. Translating gives CASSPSREAGYNEQFF.

This chain connects TRBV12-5 to TRBJ2-7; possible D gene TRBD2, 5 bases. The CDR3 runs to 12 residues. Germline assignment: CDR1 LGHNT and CDR2 FRNRAP. V lost 4 bases to trimming and J lost 7 bases, with 11 bases between them. Written as DNA, the CDR3 is TGTGCTAGTGGTTCCTCTCGGGAAGAGCAGTACTTC. Protein: CASGSSREEQYF.

The V gene is TRBV9, the J gene TRBJ2-2; tentatively, D is TRBD1 (6 bases). The ends were cut back, 0 bases at V and 3 bases at J, with 12 bases in the middle. The CDR3 has 16 residues. Germline CDR1 is SGDLS and CDR2 is YYNGEE. CDR3 DNA: TGTGCCAGCAGCGTAGTGGGGGCGGTCGACACCGGGGAGCTGTTTTTT. It codes for CASSVVGAVDTGELFF. Full variable domain (outside the CDR3, taken from reference TRBV9 and TRBJ2-2): DSGVTQTPKHLITATGQRVTLRCSPRSGDLSVYWYQQSLDQGLQFLIQYYNGEERAKGNILERFSAQQFPDLHSELNLSSLELGDSALYFCASSVVGAVDTGELFFGEGSRLTVL.

The V call is TRBV19, the J call TRBJ2-7; maybe TRBD1 (5 bases). Germline CDR1 and CDR2: LNHDA and SQIVND (reference sequence). V lost 3 bases and J 5 bases, leaving 11 bases between the germline ends. The CDR3 contains 13 residues. The CDR3 here is CASSIGRAHEQYF. In DNA, the CDR3 is TGTGCCAGTAGTATCGGCAGGGCACACGAGCAGTACTTC.

This clone showed up just a few times. The chain combines TRBV28 with TRBJ2-7; 8 bases are shared with TRBD1. The V and J ends lost 8 bases and 2 bases, in that order; junction bases with no gene match: 8. Germline V gives CDR1 MDHEN, CDR2 SYDVKM. The CDR3 extends over 14 amino acids. DNA of the CDR3: TGTGCCAGCTTCGACAGGGGCGAAACCTACGAGCAGTACTTC. It translates to CASFDRGETYEQYF.

The chain couples TRBV5-5 to TRBJ2-6; maybe TRBD1 (6 bases). CDR1 and CDR2 (germline): SGHKS, YYEKEE (reference sequence). The CDR3 runs to 17 residues. Trimming pared 0 bases from V and 2 bases from J, leaving 12 bases between. The CDR3 loop reads CASSLAETGTGANVLTF. The CDR3 nucleotides are TGTGCCAGCAGCTTGGCGGAGACAGGCACTGGGGCCAACGTCCTGACTTTC.

This clone was seen only a few times. This chain joins TRBV28 and TRBJ2-1; 14 nucleotides match TRBD2. The CDR3 runs 17 residues. After removal of 4 bases from V and 4 bases from J, the junction contained 6 bases not matched to a gene. Germline CDR1 MDHEN, CDR2 SYDVKM. The CDR3 bases are TGTGCCAGCAGTTACGGACTAGCGGGAGGTATTTACAATGAGCAGTTCTTC. The encoded protein is CASSYGLAGGIYNEQFF. Looking up the rest from reference TRBV28 and TRBJ2-1 gives the full variable domain: DVKVTQSSRYLVKRTGEKVFLECVQDMDHENMFWYRQDPGLGLRLIYFSYDVKMKEKGDIPEGYSVSREKKERFSLILESASTNQTSMYLCASSYGLAGGIYNEQFFGPGTRLTVL.

The V and J genes are TRBV5-1 and TRBJ1-2; 9 bases are a match to TRBD1. Per germline, CDR1 SGHRS and CDR2 YFSETQ. The CDR3 spans 15 residues. V lost 2 bases and J lost 5; bases outside the gene matches: 7. In DNA form, the CDR3 reads TGCGCCAGCAGCTTAACCGGGACAGGGTCTTATGGCTACACCTTC. Translation: CASSLTGTGSYGYTF.